Below, 29 T cell receptor beta chains from the same sample are listed, as sequenced in a study. In TCRdb, the RT-PCR reads were re-called with MiXCR into one record per CDR3 protein. The sample yields around 700,000 distinct CDR3 sequences, approximately 15% seen once. Sequences were obtained from memory CD4+ T cells from blood. Every receptor here comes from a female donor in good health, serving as a healthy control.

The chain joins TRBV7-2 to TRBJ2-3; 9 nucleotides align to TRBD2. Trimming took 3 bases from V and 3 from J; bases not matched to a gene: 10. CDR3 length: 17 amino acids. Germline CDR1 SGHTA, CDR2 FQGNSA. The CDR3 is CASSFSTSGWGTDTQYF. The CDR3 nucleotides read TGTGCCAGCAGCTTTAGTACTAGCGGGTGGGGAACAGATACGCAGTATTTT.

This chain links TRBV29-1 with TRBJ2-3, with D maybe TRBD2 (5 bases). The CDR3 runs 12 residues. CDR1 SQVTM and CDR2 ANQGSEA come from the germline V gene. Between the trimmed V and J ends, which lost 3 bases and 6 bases, there was a span of 10 bases. CDR3 sequence (DNA): TGCAGCGTTGATGAAGGCGGGGATACGCAGTATTTT. It encodes CSVDEGGDTQYF.

The rearrangement links TRBV3-1 to TRBJ1-2; TRBD1 might be the D (5 bases). Germline assignment: CDR1 LGHDT and CDR2 YNNKEL (reference sequence). Between the trimmed V and J ends, which lost 0 bases and 6 bases, there was a span of 14 bases. This CDR3 region has 15 residues. CDR3 loop: CASSQEGRGVNGYTF. DNA for the CDR3: TGTGCCAGCAGCCAAGAGGGGAGGGGCGTTAATGGCTACACCTTC.

This clonotype was observed a few times. V is TRBV4-2 and J is TRBJ2-7; 9 nucleotides agree with TRBD1. The J segment lost 6 bases and the V segment lost 1 base, leaving 7 bases of the junction unmatched. The CDR3 contains 15 residues. Germline assignment: CDR1 LGHNA and CDR2 YNFKEQ. The CDR3 sequence: CASSQGQGVRFEQYF. DNA for the CDR3: TGTGCCAGCAGCCAAGGACAGGGGGTAAGATTCGAGCAGTACTTC.

V is TRBV20-1 and J is TRBJ1-2; D is uncertain. The CDR3 consists of 13 residues. Per the germline V gene, CDR1 is DFQATT and CDR2 is SNEGSKA (reference sequence). Between the trimmed V and J ends, which lost 3 bases and 3 bases, there was a span of 11 bases. CDR3 amino acids: CSASLPGHYGYTF. The CDR3 DNA reads TGCAGTGCTAGTTTACCTGGGCACTATGGCTACACCTTC.

The chain couples TRBV13 to TRBJ1-5, with 9 bases that match TRBD1. In germline, CDR1 is PRHDT, CDR2 FYEKMQ (reference sequence). This CDR3 comprises 15 residues. The J segment lost 4 bases and the V segment lost 6 bases, leaving 7 bases of the junction unmatched. The CDR3 loop is CASSRQGGRNQPQHF. Here the CDR3 DNA reads TGTGCCAGCAGTCGACAGGGGGGCCGAAATCAGCCCCAGCATTTT.

This clonotype was counted only a few times. The chain carries TRBV20-1 and TRBJ1-5; D unresolved. Trimming took 5 bases from V and 2 from J, leaving 10 bases between them. The CDR3 is made up of 13 amino acids. From germline, CDR1 is DFQATT and CDR2 SNEGSKA (reference sequence). DNA of the CDR3: TGCAGTGCTCCCGTGAGCGGCAATCAGCCCCAGCATTTT. Its translation is CSAPVSGNQPQHF.

The gene calls are TRBV2 and TRBJ2-1; possibly TRBD1 for D (6 bases). This CDR3 is built from 14 residues. Germline loops: CDR1 SNHLY, CDR2 FYNNEI. Trimming left V 2 bases short and J 4 bases short, with 9 bases between. The CDR3 spells CASSELGAYNEQFF. The CDR3 bases are TGTGCCAGCAGTGAACTGGGGGCTTACAATGAGCAGTTCTTC.

This clonotype has at least ten counts. The chain recombines TRBV24-1 with TRBJ2-1, with a weak D call TRBD1 (7 bases). Trimming cost V 2 bases and J 0 bases, with 16 bases left between them. CDR3 length: 18 residues. CDR1 and CDR2 (germline): KGHDR, SFDVKD. The CDR3 DNA reads TGTGCCACCAGTGATTCCCCAGGGGGGACCAGCTCCTACAATGAGCAGTTCTTC. It is translated as CATSDSPGGTSSYNEQFF.

This clonotype was counted many times. V is TRBV29-1 and J is TRBJ1-5, with 7 bases that match TRBD1. Looked up from germline, CDR1 is SQVTM and CDR2 is ANQGSEA. Germline trimming cut 5 bases from V and 5 bases from J; bases unmatched to any gene: 9. This CDR3 comprises 14 residues. The CDR3, as DNA: TGCAGCGTTTTGAATTCCAGGGGGGATCAGCCCCAGCATTTT. This gives the protein CSVLNSRGDQPQHF.

This clonotype has a count of ten or more. J is TRBJ2-1 and V is TRBV20-1; TRBD2 matches 11 bases. This CDR3 is 16 amino acids long. V trimming: 4 bases; J trimming: 0 bases; junction bases outside the gene matches: 5. Germline lookup yields CDR1 DFQATT and CDR2 SNEGSKA (reference sequence). CDR3 coding DNA: TGCAGTGCTACTGATAGCGGGAGGGCCTCCTACAATGAGCAGTTCTTC. This sequence encodes CSATDSGRASYNEQFF.

This clonotype was counted at least ten times. This rearrangement joins TRBV10-3 to TRBJ1-2; D unresolved. This CDR3 contains 13 residues. V was shortened by 7 bases and J by 5 bases, with 14 bases between the two germline ends. Germline V gene sequence: CDR1 ENHRY, CDR2 SYGVKD. CDR3 in amino acids: CAIKEGSPYGYTF. CDR3 DNA: TGTGCCATCAAGGAAGGGTCCCCTTATGGCTACACCTTC.

This clonotype appeared many times. This chain joins TRBV7-3 and TRBJ2-3; 9 positions match TRBD1. The CDR3 is made up of 14 amino acids. CDR1 is SGHTA and CDR2 is FQGTGA in the germline V gene. With 3 bases clipped from V and 4 bases from J, the junction kept 2 bases outside the gene matches. The chain's CDR3 is CASSFGTGPDTQYF. CDR3 nucleotide sequence: TGTGCCAGCAGCTTTGGGACAGGGCCAGATACGCAGTATTTT.

This clonotype has a single count. The CDR3 DNA is TGTGCCAGTAGTCCTCGGACAGGGCAAAGCACAGATACGCAGTATTTT. Protein: CASSPRTGQSTDTQYF. This sequence joins TRBV19 and TRBJ2-3; the match to TRBD1 covers 8 bases. In germline, CDR1 is LNHDA, CDR2 SQIVND (reference sequence). CDR3 length equals 16 residues. V shed 5 bases and J 0 bases; nucleotides not matched to a gene: 7.

The J gene is TRBJ2-5, the V gene TRBV12-3 or TRBV12-4; D may correspond to TRBD1 or TRBD2 (5 bases each). Deletions cut 1 base from V and 5 bases from J, with 11 bases between. This CDR3 contains 14 residues. Written as DNA, the CDR3 is TGTGCCAGCAGTTTAGAGAGGGGTATGGAGACCCAGTACTTC. As protein: CASSLERGMETQYF.

The CDR3 loop reads CASSQNIGGSEQYF. The CDR3 bases are TGTGCCAGCAGCCAAAACATAGGCGGGAGCGAGCAGTACTTC. The chain links TRBV3-1 to TRBJ2-7, with 7 bases lining up with TRBD2. The CDR3 spans 14 residues. Germline V gene lookup returns CDR1 LGHDT and CDR2 YNNKEL (reference sequence). The V and J ends lost 2 bases and 6 bases, in that order; junction bases with no gene match: 7.

This clonotype was recorded many times. This rearrangement joins TRBV4-3 to TRBJ1-2, with 9 positions matching TRBD1. There are 14 residues in the CDR3. After removal of 1 base from V and 5 bases from J, the junction contained 2 bases not matched to a gene. Per germline, CDR1 LGHNA and CDR2 YSLEER. CDR3 DNA: TGCGCCAGCAGCCAAGGACAGGGGGGTTATGGCTACACCTTC. It yields the protein CASSQGQGGYGYTF.

This chain links TRBV29-1 with TRBJ1-1, with 7 bases fitting TRBD1. This CDR3 contains 15 residues. V gave up 1 base and J gave up 0 bases; unmatched junction bases: 5. The germline V gene encodes CDR1 SQVTM and CDR2 ANQGSEA. The CDR3 DNA reads as TGCAGCGTTGAAGGATGGACAGGCATGAACACTGAAGCTTTCTTT. It encodes CSVEGWTGMNTEAFF.

There are many counts of this clonotype. V is TRBV7-3 and J is TRBJ2-1; D is possibly TRBD2 (6 bases). Looked up from germline, CDR1 is SGHTA and CDR2 is FQGTGA. Trimming left V 5 bases short and J 6 bases short, with 11 bases between. This CDR3 comprises 13 residues. CDR3 residues: CASSPGLGNEQFF. The CDR3 nucleotides read TGTGCCAGCAGCCCGGGACTCGGCAATGAGCAGTTCTTC. The full variable domain, completed using reference TRBV7-3 and TRBJ2-1, is GAGVSQTPSNKVTEKGKYVELRCDPISGHTALYWYRQSLGQGPEFLIYFQGTGAADDSGLPNDRFFAVRPEGSVSTLKIQRTERGDSAVYLCASSPGLGNEQFFGPGTRLTVL.

The rearrangement joins TRBV7-2 to TRBJ2-2; a possible D gene is TRBD2 (7 bases). Germline V gene data show CDR1 as SGHTA and CDR2 as FQGNSA. The CDR3 spans 19 residues. Deletions cut 0 bases from V and 4 bases from J, with 21 bases between. The CDR3 DNA reads TGTGCCAGCAGCTTAGCTGCATTTGTGGGGGGGCGGAGCACCGGGGAGCTGTTTTTT. Protein product: CASSLAAFVGGRSTGELFF.

This clonotype came up many times. The rearrangement links TRBV6-2 or TRBV6-3 to TRBJ1-1, with D uncertain. Germline values: CDR1 MNHEY, CDR2 SVGEGT. Between the trimmed V and J ends, which lost 7 bases and 8 bases, there was a span of 20 bases. The CDR3 is 14 residues long. As DNA, the CDR3 is TGTGCCAGCACGGGAACGAGAGTGCGAAACGAAGCTTTCTTT. It translates to CASTGTRVRNEAFF.

This clonotype was counted a few times. V is TRBV20-1 and J is TRBJ1-2; the D is unclear. The V end lost 5 bases, the J end lost 7 bases, and 17 bases lay between the germline ends. The CDR3 is made up of 13 amino acids. The germline V gene encodes CDR1 DFQATT and CDR2 SNEGSKA (reference sequence). The DNA for the CDR3 is TGCAGTGCTCGCCCGGGCCCTTTGGTTGGCTACACCTTC. Protein sequence: CSARPGPLVGYTF.

The J gene is TRBJ2-3, the V gene TRBV5-1, with a weak D call TRBD1 (5 bases). Germline loops: CDR1 SGHRS, CDR2 YFSETQ. Between the trimmed V and J ends, which lost 1 base and 4 bases, there was a span of 16 bases. This CDR3 contains 16 residues. CDR3 sequence reads: CASSLKDNRWADTQYF. The CDR3 region has the DNA TGCGCCAGCAGCTTGAAGGACAACCGTTGGGCAGATACGCAGTATTTT.

The genes are TRBV7-3 and TRBJ2-1; D is unclear. The V gene lost 3 bases and the J gene lost 2 bases, with 11 bases spanning the gap. This CDR3 is 15 amino acids long. Germline lookup yields CDR1 SGHTA and CDR2 FQGTGA. DNA of the CDR3: TGTGCCAGCAGCTTCGTTCCTGGACCCTACAATGAGCAGTTCTTC. Protein: CASSFVPGPYNEQFF.

This clonotype was seen only a few times. This chain connects TRBV20-1 to TRBJ2-3; 9 bases are shared with TRBD1. The germline V gene encodes CDR1 DFQATT and CDR2 SNEGSKA (reference sequence). The CDR3 covers 13 residues. V lost 5 bases and J lost 6; bases outside the gene matches: 6. CDR3 sequence: CSAEDRGVDTQYF. The CDR3 DNA reads TGCAGTGCTGAGGACAGGGGTGTGGATACGCAGTATTTT.

This clonotype was found a few times. This chain uses TRBV20-1 with TRBJ2-7, with D perhaps matching TRBD1 (7 bases). The V end lost 0 bases, the J end lost 7 bases, and 16 bases lay between the germline ends. CDR3 length: 14 residues. The V gene's germline CDR1 is DFQATT and CDR2 SNEGSKA (reference sequence). In DNA, the CDR3 is TGCAGTGCTAGAGAAGGGGCAGGGGGGCGAGAGCAGTACTTC. Amino acids: CSAREGAGGREQYF.

As regards this clonotype: With a much larger clone just one base away, this may be a read error. The chain combines TRBV10-3 with TRBJ2-2; 11 bases are shared with TRBD2. This CDR3 is built from 15 residues. Germline V gene lookup returns CDR1 ENHRY and CDR2 SYGVKD. CDR3 region: CASSGTSGTGVELFF. Written as DNA, the CDR3 is TGTGCCAGCAGTGGGACTAGCGGCACTGGCGTGGAGCTGTTTTTT.

Turning to this clonotype: One end of the junction fails to match germline, which may point to a read error. V and J are TRBV5-1 and TRBJ2-6; 10 bases are a match to TRBD2. The CDR3 totals 21 residues. Germline CDR1 reads SGHRS; CDR2 reads YFSETQ. In nucleotides, the CDR3 is TGCGCCAGCAGCCCCTATCCTAGCGGGAGCCCGAACCTCTCTAGGGCCAACGTCCTGACTTTC. Protein: CASSPYPSGSPNLSRANVLTF.

This clonotype occurred a few times. V and J are TRBV24-1 and TRBJ2-5, with 8 positions matching TRBD2. This CDR3 spans 15 amino acids. Looked up from germline, CDR1 is KGHDR and CDR2 is SFDVKD. The trim removed 9 bases at V and 9 bases at J, leaving 17 bases unmatched. CDR3 nucleotides: TGTGCCACCGGTCCGGGAGCGGGAGCCGGAGGGGCCCAGTACTTC. This encodes CATGPGAGAGGAQYF.